This T cell receptor (beta chain) was sequenced for a study of identical twins. TCRdb fed the 5' RACE reads into MiXCR, producing one record per CDR3 protein. The sample includes nearly 250,000 distinct CDR3 sequences, 5.5% to 8% of them seen just once. Trimming removed 1 base from V and 4 bases from J, with 4 bases in between. Germline V lookup: CDR1 DFQATT, CDR2 SNEGSKA (reference sequence). The CDR3 is 11 amino acids. This clonotype has at least ten counts. Its antigen is undetermined. Study results and caveats: A partial confounding effect on zero-insertion analyses could come from invariant MAIT and iNKT cells. Beta clonotypes that were abundant in cord blood contained fewer insertions, a pattern absent from memory repertoires.

The same data also contributed to another study, on yellow fever vaccine responses in identical twins.

This clonotype was sampled from a young woman in good health. The chain recombines TRBV20-1 with TRBJ2-5, with unresolved D. The source material was memory (CD45RO+) T cells sorted from blood. CDR3 sequence: CSARVAETQYF. CDR3 coding DNA: TGCAGTGCTAGAGTTGCAGAGACCCAGTACTTC.